What follows describes a single T cell receptor (beta chain). No antigen is known for it. The source of the sample is a study of cytomegalovirus exposure and HLA in healthy donors. Trimming pared 6 bases from V and 5 bases from J, leaving 9 bases between. CDR3 length: 12 residues. From germline, CDR1 is LNHDA and CDR2 SQIVND (reference sequence). Study results and caveats: The authors considered a cluster of highly shared sequence variants likely to be a sequencing artifact.

PCR used 60 Vbeta primers and 13 Jbeta primers. Libraries were prepared by immunoSEQ multiplex PCR; TCRdb keeps only in-frame clonotypes and omits some of them. The sample consists of some 170,000 clones, more than 80% of them appearing once. The chain joins TRBV19 to TRBJ2-3; D uncertain. The specimen sequenced was PBMCs. The receptor comes from a woman in her late teens or twenties in good health and CMV-seropositive. The CDR3 DNA follows: TGTGCCAGTAGGCTCTCGGGAGATACGCAGTATTTT. Its protein is CASRLSGDTQYF.